The rows below give T cell receptor beta chains drawn from one sample of a study of cytomegalovirus exposure and HLA in healthy donors. Libraries were prepared by immunoSEQ multiplex PCR; TCRdb keeps only in-frame clonotypes and omits some of them. The sample consists of about 43,000 clones, about 93% of them appearing once. The specimen was PBMCs. Receptors originate from a man younger than 35 in good health and CMV-seronegative. Both conserved end residues are part of each CDR3. Fields, in order: J gene, clone size, V gene, D gene, CDR3 protein, CDR3 DNA. A D gene is named only where the DNA matches it firmly. A row's size may be missing; if present it is once, few, many or a size class.

TRBJ2-5,NA,TRBV19,TRBD1,CASSTPGGQETQYF,TGTGCCAGTAGTACCCCAGGGGGTCAAGAGACCCAGTACTTC
TRBJ1-3,NA,TRBV19,NA,CAAGLDTIYF,TGTGCTGCCGGTCTAGACACCATATATTTT
TRBJ2-1,NA,TRBV10-2,TRBD2,CASLPSGFNEQFF,TGCGCCAGCCTACCTAGCGGGTTCAATGAGCAGTTCTTC
TRBJ2-1,NA,TRBV9,TRBD2,CASRRLAGGFGEQFF,TGTGCCAGCAGACGGTTAGCGGGGGGGTTCGGTGAGCAGTTCTTC
TRBJ1-2,NA,TRBV7-9,NA,CASTLGGGYGYTF,TGTGCCAGCACCCTTGGGGGGGGCTATGGCTACACCTTC
TRBJ1-1,NA,TRBV7-6,NA,CASSLRQNTEAFF,TGTGCCAGCAGCCTAAGACAGAACACTGAAGCTTTCTTT
TRBJ2-2,NA,TRBV21-1,NA,CASSTTQRRAGELFF,TGTGCCAGCAGCACGACACAGAGGCGGGCCGGGGAGCTGTTTTTT
TRBJ1-5,NA,TRBV19,NA,CASSAHNTKGSQPQHF,TGTGCCAGTAGCGCACACAATACCAAAGGGAGTCAGCCCCAGCATTTT
TRBJ2-1,NA,TRBV2,NA,CASSDGLAYDNEQFF,TGTGCCAGCAGTGACGGGCTAGCATATGACAATGAGCAGTTCTTC
TRBJ2-5,NA,TRBV19,NA,CASSTAGGETQYF,TGTGCCAGTAGTACTGCAGGAGGAGAGACCCAGTACTTC
TRBJ1-4,few,TRBV6-4,TRBD1,CASSDVRNRDREDEKLFF,TGTGCCAGCAGTGACGTAAGAAACCGGGACAGGGAGGACGAAAAACTGTTTTTT
TRBJ2-7,once,TRBV14,TRBD1,CASSHRTGGFGEQYF,TGTGCCAGCAGCCACCGGACAGGGGGATTTGGCGAGCAGTACTTC
TRBJ2-5,NA,TRBV6-6,TRBD1,CASSRRTGFQETQYF,TGTGCCAGCAGCCGAAGGACAGGGTTCCAAGAGACCCAGTACTTC
TRBJ2-3,NA,TRBV6-4,TRBD2,CASSDSSGAPDTQYF,TGTGCCAGCAGTGACTCTAGCGGGGCCCCAGATACGCAGTATTTT
TRBJ2-7,NA,TRBV5-6,TRBD1,CASSPGTGRSYEQYF,TGTGCCAGCAGTCCCGGGACAGGACGCTCCTACGAGCAGTACTTC
TRBJ1-6,NA,TRBV13,TRBD1,CASSLRGTAVLSPLHF,TGTGCCAGCAGCTTACGAGGGACAGCAGTGCTTTCACCCCTCCACTTT
TRBJ2-1,NA,TRBV28,NA,CASSLGPAAYNEQFF,TGTGCCAGCAGTTTAGGCCCGGCGGCCTACAATGAGCAGTTCTTC
TRBJ1-6,NA,TRBV7-2,TRBD1,CASSFPATGSNSPLHF,TGTGCCAGCAGTTTTCCCGCGACAGGGAGTAATTCACCCCTCCACTTT
TRBJ2-7,NA,TRBV7-2,NA,CASSQKQGLYEQYF,TGTGCCAGCAGCCAGAAGCAGGGCCTCTACGAGCAGTACTTC
TRBJ2-1,NA,TRBV7-9,TRBD1,CASSLSTGDNEQFF,TGTGCCAGCAGCTTATCAACAGGGGACAATGAGCAGTTCTTC
TRBJ1-3,NA,TRBV5-1,NA,CASSPSTGSSGNTIYF,TGCGCCAGCAGCCCTTCGACCGGGTCCTCTGGAAACACCATATATTTT
TRBJ1-5,NA,TRBV6-1,NA,CASSEKGHLTFYSNQPQHF,TGTGCCAGCAGTGAGAAGGGACACTTGACTTTTTATAGCAATCAGCCCCAGCATTTT
TRBJ1-5,NA,TRBV6-1,NA,CASRSGKQPQHF,TGTGCCAGCAGATCAGGGAAGCAGCCCCAGCATTTT
TRBJ1-2,NA,TRBV7-8,NA,CASSLGPEETGYTF,TGTGCCAGCAGCTTAGGGCCGGAGGAAACTGGCTACACCTTC
TRBJ2-3,NA,TRBV5-1,NA,CASSLARGPTDTQYF,TGCGCCAGCAGCTTGGCCAGGGGACCCACAGATACGCAGTATTTT
TRBJ2-3,NA,TRBV11-2,TRBD2,CASRFGGVGDTQYF,TGTGCCAGCAGATTCGGGGGGGTTGGAGATACGCAGTATTTT
TRBJ2-2,once,TRBV7-7,TRBD2,CASSREENTGELFF,TGTGCTAGCAGCCGGGAGGAGAACACCGGGGAGCTGTTTTTT
TRBJ2-7,NA,TRBV10-3,NA,CAIRLGVDEQYF,TGTGCCATCCGACTGGGTGTGGACGAGCAGTACTTC
TRBJ1-1,NA,TRBV12-5,NA,CASDRDGTEAFF,TGTGCTAGTGACAGGGATGGCACTGAAGCTTTCTTT
TRBJ2-7,NA,TRBV7-9,NA,CASSPETVLYEQYF,TGTGCCAGCAGCCCGGAGACGGTTCTCTACGAGCAGTACTTC
TRBJ1-1,NA,TRBV12-5,NA,CASGLGGLHPMNTEAFF,TGTGCTAGTGGTTTGGGGGGACTCCATCCCATGAACACTGAAGCTTTCTTT
TRBJ2-1,NA,TRBV7-4,NA,CASSLVGPWAFNEQFF,TGTGCCAGCAGCTTAGTCGGCCCATGGGCTTTTAATGAGCAGTTCTTC
TRBJ2-7,NA,TRBV6-5,NA,CASRDKISYEQYF,TGTGCCAGCAGGGACAAAATCTCCTACGAGCAGTACTTC
TRBJ2-5,NA,TRBV27,TRBD1,CASSPQQGPSYF,TGTGCCAGCAGTCCTCAACAGGGGCCATCGTACTTC
TRBJ1-2,NA,TRBV7-2,NA,CASSLLRWGDGYTF,TGTGCCAGCAGCTTATTACGGTGGGGAGATGGCTACACCTTC
TRBJ1-1,NA,TRBV2,NA,CASSVKMNTEAFF,TGTGCCAGCAGTGTAAAAATGAACACTGAAGCTTTCTTT
TRBJ2-5,NA,TRBV5-6,TRBD1,CASNRGETQYF,TGTGCCAGCAACAGGGGAGAGACCCAGTACTTC
TRBJ2-2,NA,TRBV4-1,TRBD2,CASSHTAGGRNTGELFF,TGCGCCAGCAGCCATACCGCGGGAGGACGAAACACCGGGGAGCTGTTTTTT
TRBJ1-5,NA,TRBV14,NA,CASSQDGGVHNQPQHF,TGTGCCAGCAGCCAAGATGGAGGGGTCCATAATCAGCCCCAGCATTTT
TRBJ2-2,once,TRBV7-3,NA,CASSTGRSGRGELFF,TGTGCCAGCAGCACTGGACGGTCAGGGAGGGGGGAGCTGTTTTTT
TRBJ2-5,NA,TRBV7-3,NA,CASSLFGGETQYF,TGTGCCAGCAGCTTATTTGGGGGGGAGACCCAGTACTTC
TRBJ2-7,NA,TRBV11-2,NA,CASSLGGPEQYF,TGTGCCAGCAGCTTAGGAGGTCCCGAGCAGTACTTC
TRBJ1-3,NA,TRBV7-9,TRBD1,CASIIPRTGSGNTIYF,TGTGCCAGCATCATCCCGCGGACAGGATCGGGAAACACCATATATTTT
TRBJ2-1,NA,TRBV13,NA,CASSPPTEAYNEQFF,TGTGCCAGCAGCCCCCCTACTGAGGCCTACAATGAGCAGTTCTTC
TRBJ2-5,NA,TRBV7-9,TRBD1,CASGRQGEETQYF,TGTGCCAGCGGTCGACAGGGGGAAGAGACCCAGTACTTC
TRBJ2-7,NA,TRBV7-9,TRBD2,CASSLFSSGLSYEQYF,TGTGCCAGCAGCTTATTTTCTAGCGGCCTCTCCTACGAGCAGTACTTC
TRBJ2-5,NA,TRBV11-2,TRBD2,CASSLGPSGQETQYF,TGTGCCAGCAGCTTAGGCCCTAGCGGGCAAGAGACCCAGTACTTC
TRBJ2-5,NA,TRBV7-9,NA,CASSSGLIQETQYF,TGTGCCAGCAGCTCCGGACTGATCCAAGAGACCCAGTACTTC
TRBJ2-7,NA,TRBV19,NA,CASSGSYEQYF,TGTGCCAGTAGCGGGAGCTACGAGCAGTACTTC
TRBJ2-7,NA,TRBV6-1,NA,CASSVEKSYEQYF,TGTGCCAGCAGTGTCGAGAAATCCTACGAGCAGTACTTC
TRBJ1-4,NA,TRBV28,NA,CASSFFGRVNEKLFF,TGTGCCAGCAGTTTCTTTGGGAGGGTAAATGAAAAACTGTTTTTT
TRBJ2-3,NA,TRBV11-2,TRBD2,CASSLGSGGVTDTQYF,TGTGCCAGCAGCTTAGGAAGCGGGGGGGTCACAGATACGCAGTATTTT
TRBJ1-5,NA,TRBV5-1,TRBD1,CASSLTGTGDQPQHF,TGCGCCAGCAGCTTAACCGGGACAGGGGATCAGCCCCAGCATTTT
TRBJ2-1,NA,TRBV27,TRBD2,CASRGTSASVGEQFF,TGTGCCAGCAGGGGGACTAGTGCGTCGGTCGGTGAGCAGTTCTTC
TRBJ2-5,NA,TRBV4-2,TRBD2,CASSQVSSGTLQETQYF,TGTGCCAGCAGCCAAGTTTCTAGCGGGACACTCCAAGAGACCCAGTACTTC
TRBJ2-5,NA,TRBV5-4,NA,CASSLASEYQETQYF,TGTGCCAGCAGTTTGGCTAGCGAGTACCAAGAGACCCAGTACTTC
TRBJ2-5,NA,TRBV4-2,NA,CASSQDRQETQYF,TGTGCCAGCAGCCAAGATCGTCAGGAAACCCAGTACTTC
TRBJ2-7,NA,TRBV7-8,NA,CASSSDSEYEQYF,TGTGCCAGCAGCTCGGACTCCGAATACGAGCAGTACTTC
TRBJ2-7,NA,TRBV7-2,TRBD2,CASSLGTSGRTLSYEQYF,TGTGCCAGCAGCTTAGGGACTAGCGGGAGAACATTGTCCTACGAGCAGTACTTC